The TCR beta chain under discussion was sequenced for a study of blood T cell repertoires in COVID-19. This clone was seen only once. The protocol was immunoSEQ multiplex PCR, while the TCRdb copy is restricted to in-frame clones and leaves out a portion. The data show around 100,000 clones, with more than 75% seen just once and more than 5.5% held by the top ten. Sequenced material: peripheral blood. The TCR sequence derives from a human donor in a cohort sampled during active COVID-19.

The CDR3 bases are TGCGCCAGCAGCCTGACTCCGGGACAGGACTACGAGCAGTACTTC. As protein: CASSLTPGQDYEQYF. The chain uses TRBV5-1 and TRBJ2-7; 8 bases agree with TRBD1. J lost 3 bases, V lost 4 bases, and 9 bases had no gene match. Germline assignment: CDR1 SGHRS and CDR2 YFSETQ. CDR3 size: 15 residues.